The sequence of this T cell receptor (beta chain) was determined in a study of human T cells and chemical hapten exposure. The time point denotes: patch test 1, 2 weeks after DPC sensitization. As for treatment: therapeutic diphenylcyclopropenone sensitization with weekly scalp DPC. MiXCR, run by TCRdb on the RACE reads, gives a single entry per CDR3 protein. The sample records around 150,000 distinct CDR3 sequences, around 15% being singletons. The CDR3 totals 16 residues. Trimming left V 5 bases short and J 2 bases short, with 19 bases between. Germline V gene sequence: CDR1 SGHTA, CDR2 FQGNSA. Points from the study as a whole: Versus controls, expanded TCRs had significantly more large CDR3 similarity clusters.

This clonotype has just a few counts. Its antigen is unknown. This TCR came from a woman aged 30 to 39 with alopecia areata. Some clones in this sample may be carry-over from other donors' samples. Sample: whole blood, taken in connection with sensitization to the hapten diphenylcyclopropenone (DPC). The rearrangement uses TRBV7-2 and TRBJ2-7, with D possibly being TRBD2 (6 bases). Here the CDR3 DNA reads TGTGCCAGCAGCCGACCCCCGGGGGACGCTACCTACGAGCAGTACTTC. Translated, it gives CASSRPPGDATYEQYF. The full variable domain, its missing parts supplied by reference TRBV7-2 and TRBJ2-7, is GAGVSQSPSNKVTEKGKDVELRCDPISGHTALYWYRQSLGQGLEFLIYFQGNSAPDKSGLPSDRFSAERTGGSVSTLTIQRTQQEDSAVYLCASSRPPGDATYEQYFGPGTRLTVT.